This T cell receptor beta chain was sequenced during a study of somatic mutations in cytotoxic T cells in rheumatoid arthritis. Background on the study: Peripheral blood samples of 30 to 35 ml EDTA were taken from patients directly after diagnosis and before treatment. Findings of the study overall: Nothing was done to adjust for multiple comparisons when TRBV07 showed up slightly less in rheumatoid arthritis patients. About an eighth of the roughly 65 patients had a largest CD8+ clone above 20% of CD8+ cells.

This CDR3 contains 13 residues. The V end was cut by 0 bases, the J end by 8 bases, with 8 bases between. Per the germline V gene, CDR1 is MNHNS and CDR2 is SASEGT. Comment on this clone: Its antigen is currently unknown.

Produced via immunoSEQ multiplex PCR; TCRdb's table is partial and in-frame only. Altogether 7,400 or so clones are present, 80% to 90% being singletons, with the ten largest covering roughly 25%. The source is a woman between 70 and 85 years old with rheumatoid arthritis. The chain joins TRBV6-1 to TRBJ2-1; possible D gene TRBD2, 5 bases. Sequences were obtained from CD8+ T cells sorted from blood. The CDR3 nucleotides are TGTGCCAGCAGTGAAGCTTTAGCGTATGAGCAGTTCTTC. It is translated as CASSEALAYEQFF.